The rows below give T cell receptor beta chains drawn from one sample of a study of spatial heterogeneity in lung cancer. TCRdb fed the 5' RACE reads into MiXCR, producing one record per CDR3 protein. The sample lists 45,000 or so distinct CDR3 sequences; 10% to 15% were seen once. The sample was PBMCs, taken at surgery. Receptors originate from a female donor with early-stage non-small cell lung cancer. Both conserved end residues are part of each CDR3. The D gene is left open where the match is weak. Expanded clones are given a class, and other clones once, few, many or no size at all.

J gene	V gene	D gene	clone size	CDR3 protein	CDR3 DNA
TRBJ2-6	TRBV28	.	many	CASSLALGGANVLTF	TGTGCCAGCAGTCTCGCCCTGGGGGGGGCCAACGTCCTGACTTTC
TRBJ2-1	TRBV5-1	TRBD1	many	CASSVGQDYNEQFF	TGCGCCAGCAGCGTCGGACAGGACTACAATGAGCAGTTCTTC
TRBJ1-1	TRBV6-5	TRBD1	.	CASTKQGALSLEAFF	TGTGCCAGCACAAAACAGGGGGCGCTTTCTCTTGAAGCTTTCTTT
TRBJ2-7	TRBV5-4	.	.	CASSLFGLHEQYF	TGTGCCAGCAGCCTCTTCGGGCTCCACGAGCAGTACTTC
TRBJ1-1	TRBV7-8	TRBD1	few	CASSLAEDRGPEAFF	TGTGCCAGCAGCTTAGCGGAAGACAGGGGCCCTGAAGCTTTCTTT
TRBJ2-7	TRBV29-1	.	few	CSVLPTPDPYEQYF	TGCAGCGTTCTCCCTACCCCGGACCCTTACGAGCAGTACTTC
TRBJ1-2	TRBV19	.	.	CASSRTGGWGYGYTF	TGTGCCAGTAGCCGGACGGGGGGATGGGGCTATGGCTACACCTTC
TRBJ2-5	TRBV5-1	TRBD1	few	CASSLTGAPYQETQYF	TGCGCCAGCAGCTTGACAGGGGCCCCGTACCAAGAGACCCAGTACTTC
TRBJ1-4	TRBV12-3/TRBV12-4	.	few	CASRQGIGNEKLFF	TGTGCCAGCAGGCAGGGGATCGGTAATGAAAAACTGTTTTTT
TRBJ1-1	TRBV7-9	.	few	CASSPGPRDAFF	TGTGCCAGCAGCCCCGGGCCACGCGACGCTTTCTTT
TRBJ2-3	TRBV28	.	.	CASSGGRGGIDTQYF	TGTGCCAGCAGTGGGGGCAGGGGCGGGATAGATACGCAGTATTTT
TRBJ1-1	TRBV29-1	.	few	CSVGGNLNTEAFF	TGCAGCGTTGGGGGCAACTTGAACACTGAAGCTTTCTTT
TRBJ2-7	TRBV20-1	TRBD1	.	CSAPRTGVYEQYF	TGCAGTGCTCCCCGGACAGGGGTGTACGAGCAGTACTTC
TRBJ1-3	TRBV24-1	.	.	CATRSLGASGNTIYF	TGTGCCACCCGGAGCCTGGGGGCCTCTGGAAACACCATATATTTT
TRBJ2-5	TRBV7-2	.	.	CASSLEQETQYF	TGTGCCAGCAGCTTAGAACAAGAGACCCAGTACTTC
TRBJ1-5	TRBV5-6	TRBD1	.	CASSRSIGQGQSNQPQHF	TGTGCCAGCAGCCGCTCCATAGGACAGGGACAGAGCAATCAGCCCCAGCATTTT
TRBJ1-1	TRBV7-2	TRBD1	many	CASSLGTGKFGEAFF	TGTGCCAGCAGCTTGGGGACAGGGAAGTTCGGGGAAGCTTTCTTT
TRBJ2-3	TRBV20-1	.	few	CSARPGPDTQYF	TGCAGTGCTCGACCGGGGCCAGATACGCAGTATTTT
TRBJ1-2	TRBV7-2	.	few	CASSLDLGGYGYTF	TGTGCCAGCAGCTTAGACCTTGGGGGCTATGGCTACACCTTC
TRBJ2-7	TRBV15	.	.	CATSRDRQGSEQYF	TGTGCCACCAGCAGAGATCGGCAAGGCAGCGAGCAGTACTTC
TRBJ2-3	TRBV7-2	.	.	CASSLAGADTQYF	TGTGCCAGCAGCTTAGCGGGGGCAGATACGCAGTATTTT
TRBJ1-5	TRBV28	.	many	CASNPESGSNQPQHF	TGTGCCAGCAACCCGGAGAGTGGGAGCAATCAGCCCCAGCATTTT
TRBJ1-6	TRBV14	.	many	CASSQDAGGFDSPLHF	TGTGCCAGCAGCCAAGATGCGGGGGGATTCGATTCACCCCTCCACTTT
TRBJ2-2	TRBV7-3	.	.	CASSPVRKTGELFF	TGTGCCAGCAGCCCCGTCCGAAAGACCGGGGAGCTGTTTTTT
TRBJ2-2	TRBV21-1	.	.	CASGRDRVFLGTGELFF	TGTGCCAGCGGGAGGGACAGGGTGTTTTTGGGCACCGGGGAGCTGTTTTTT
TRBJ2-3	TRBV20-1	.	.	CSAEGKGRRTDTQYF	TGCAGTGCGGAGGGCAAGGGCAGACGAACAGATACGCAGTATTTT
TRBJ2-1	TRBV9	.	few	CASSPVPSNEQFF	TGTGCCAGCAGCCCAGTCCCCTCCAATGAGCAGTTCTTC
TRBJ1-1	TRBV20-1	.	few	CSECTQMDEPNTEAFF	TGCAGTGAGTGTACGCAAATGGACGAGCCGAACACTGAAGCTTTCTTT
TRBJ1-2	TRBV7-8	TRBD1	.	CASSPGGEGGYTF	TGTGCCAGCAGCCCAGGGGGGGAGGGAGGCTACACCTTC
TRBJ2-7	TRBV4-3	TRBD1	few	CASSPYYSGTVAYEQYF	TGCGCCAGCAGCCCCTATTATTCCGGGACAGTAGCCTACGAGCAGTACTTC
TRBJ2-7	TRBV7-9	.	few	CASSLIGGTYEQYF	TGTGCCAGCAGCTTAATCGGTGGAACCTACGAGCAGTACTTC
TRBJ2-3	TRBV5-4	.	.	CASRSPENTQYF	TGTGCCAGCAGGAGCCCGGAAAATACGCAGTATTTT
TRBJ2-7	TRBV7-2	TRBD1	few	CASSLALQGGEQYF	TGTGCCAGCAGCTTAGCCTTACAGGGGGGCGAGCAGTACTTC
TRBJ1-1	TRBV10-3	.	few	CAISVAEGTNTQRDTEAFF	TGTGCCATCAGTGTCGCTGAGGGGACCAATACTCAACGGGACACTGAAGCTTTCTTT
TRBJ1-5	TRBV12-3/TRBV12-4	.	few	CASSDYSNQPQHF	TGTGCCAGCAGTGACTATAGCAATCAGCCCCAGCATTTT
TRBJ2-5	TRBV29-1	TRBD2	.	CSHRTSGGETQYF	TGCAGCCATCGGACTAGCGGGGGGGAGACCCAGTACTTC
TRBJ1-5	TRBV12-3/TRBV12-4	.	.	CASSHGGPQPQHF	TGTGCCAGCAGCCACGGGGGGCCCCAGCCCCAGCATTTT
TRBJ2-1	TRBV12-3/TRBV12-4	.	many	CASSPGGDYNEQFF	TGTGCCAGCAGCCCCGGTGGGGATTACAATGAGCAGTTCTTC
TRBJ2-7	TRBV2	.	.	CASSEAVREQYF	TGTGCCAGCAGTGAAGCGGTCCGCGAGCAGTACTTC
TRBJ1-2	TRBV21-1	.	.	CASRGNLNYGYTF	TGTGCCAGCAGGGGGAATTTAAACTATGGCTACACCTTC
TRBJ2-7	TRBV25-1	.	few	CASSEIYREIWYEQYF	TGTGCCAGCAGTGAGATCTACAGGGAAATCTGGTACGAGCAGTACTTC
TRBJ1-4	TRBV6-5	TRBD1	few	CASSYGTGSEKLFF	TGTGCCAGCAGTTACGGGACAGGGTCGGAAAAACTGTTTTTT
TRBJ1-2	TRBV29-1	.	few	CSVDNKNYGYTF	TGCAGCGTTGATAACAAAAACTATGGCTACACCTTC
TRBJ2-5	TRBV10-3	TRBD2	few	CAISESSSGREETQYF	TGTGCCATCAGTGAGTCGTCTAGCGGGAGAGAAGAGACCCAGTACTTC
TRBJ2-6	TRBV4-3	.	many	CASSQDRVRPGANVLTF	TGCGCCAGCAGCCAAGATAGGGTACGGCCTGGGGCCAACGTCCTGACTTTC
TRBJ1-2	TRBV27	.	.	CASGTFDGVGYTF	TGTGCCAGCGGGACCTTCGACGGGGTTGGCTACACCTTC
TRBJ1-1	TRBV12-3/TRBV12-4	.	.	CASSPHLGEAFF	TGTGCCAGCAGTCCCCATCTTGGTGAAGCTTTCTTT
TRBJ2-5	TRBV7-8	.	.	CASRATGSGETQYF	TGTGCCAGCAGGGCTACAGGGTCGGGAGAGACCCAGTACTTC
TRBJ2-1	TRBV28	.	few	CASSFSRPVNEQFF	TGTGCCAGCAGTTTTTCCCGGCCGGTCAATGAGCAGTTCTTC
TRBJ2-2	TRBV11-2	TRBD1	many	CASSLGQYTGELFF	TGTGCCAGCAGCTTGGGACAGTACACCGGGGAGCTGTTTTTT
TRBJ1-5	TRBV6-5	.	.	CASRGSVDQHQHF	TGTGCCAGCAGGGGCTCGGTGGATCAGCACCAGCATTTT
TRBJ2-3	TRBV4-1	.	few	CASSQEETDTQYF	TGCGCCAGCAGCCAAGAAGAGACAGATACGCAGTATTTT
TRBJ1-5	TRBV5-1	.	many	CASSPGQGSNQPQHF	TGCGCCAGCAGCCCGGGACAAGGTAGCAATCAGCCCCAGCATTTT
TRBJ2-2	TRBV5-6	.	many	CASSLSGTGELFF	TGTGCCAGCAGCTTGAGCGGCACCGGGGAGCTGTTTTTT
TRBJ1-1	TRBV25-1	.	.	CASSVGTEAFF	TGTGCCAGCAGCGTAGGGACTGAAGCTTTCTTT
TRBJ2-1	TRBV14	.	.	CASSRGLGTVTYNEQFF	TGTGCCAGCAGTCGAGGGTTGGGGACCGTAACCTACAATGAGCAGTTCTTC
TRBJ2-2	TRBV7-2	.	many	CASSSGASTGELFF	TGTGCCAGCAGCTCGGGGGCAAGCACCGGGGAGCTGTTTTTT
TRBJ1-5	TRBV27	.	.	CASSPQGIGQPQHF	TGTGCCAGCAGTCCCCAGGGTATCGGTCAGCCCCAGCATTTT